This entry concerns a single T cell receptor (beta chain). The investigators sampled blood at baseline, at cycle 4 day 1, and at cycle 7 day 1. Assay used: immunoSEQ multiplex PCR; TCRdb lists only in-frame clones, some missing. Of about 71,000 clones detected, around 94% appear once; the ten largest clones hold roughly 14%. The data stem from a study of OX40 agonist ivuxolimab in advanced cancers. Germline loops: CDR1 MGHDK, CDR2 SYGVNS. This CDR3 region has 15 residues. Trimming removed 1 base at V and 5 bases at J, with 12 bases between. This TCR was sampled from an adult with an advanced solid tumor such as melanoma, head and neck, liver or kidney cancer. This specimen was CD4+ or CD8+ T cells sorted from blood, taken in a trial of the OX40 agonist ivuxolimab. This rearrangement joins TRBV25-1 to TRBJ2-1; no firm D call. The CDR3: CASSEWSVPHNEQFF. The CDR3 DNA reads as TGTGCCAGCAGTGAATGGAGCGTACCCCACAATGAGCAGTTCTTC. The whole variable domain, filled in from reference TRBV25-1 and TRBJ2-1, reads EADIYQTPRYLVIGTGKKITLECSQTMGHDKMYWYQQDPGMELHLIHYSYGVNSTEKGDLSSESTVSRIRTEHFPLTLESARPSHTSQYLCASSEWSVPHNEQFFGPGTRLTVL.